This T cell receptor beta chain was captured by sequencing in a study of blood T cells in healthy people across ages. In regard to this clonotype: A much larger clone is a single base away; this may be a read error.

PCR was performed a second time for about 7 to 12 cycles using a sample-barcoded 5' primer and a J-beta primer mix. One entry per CDR3 protein results from TCRdb running MiXCR on the 5' RACE reads. The data contain 850,000 to 1,000,000 distinct CDR3 sequences, approximately 49% of them singletons. Germline V gives CDR1 LGHDT, CDR2 YNNKEL (reference sequence). With V trimmed by 1 base and J by 15 bases, 12 bases remained unmatched. The CDR3 is made up of 15 amino acids. Sequencing was performed on blood. The chain combines TRBV3-1 with TRBJ2-4, with TRBD2 matching 10 bases. This TCR came from a man between 25 and 39 years old in good health. CDR3 sequence: CASSQGLAGAYERYF. The CDR3 DNA sequence: TGTGCCAGCAGCCAAGGTCTAGCGGGGGCCTACGAGCGGTACTTC.